This paragraph reports one T cell receptor beta chain. The entry originates in a study of blood T cell repertoires in COVID-19. Turning to the study itself: COVID-19 samples from acute and convalescent phases originated in the United States, Italy and Spain. In each case, the material was cDNA or gDNA derived from T cells, B-cell-depleted T cells, or PBMCs.

Germline trimming cut 4 bases from V and 11 bases from J; bases unmatched to any gene: 14. The CDR3 totals 14 residues. Germline-derived CDR1 and CDR2 are SGHVS and FQNEAQ. Original methodology: From reference gene primer amplification, estimates of nucleated cell counts were derived. TCRdb keeps only in-frame clones here, not all; method: immunoSEQ multiplex PCR. Clone size and V and J calls were adopted from that table, with D and trimming inferred from the DNA. The sample has about 180,000 clones; less than 90% are singletons. V is TRBV7-8 and J is TRBJ2-7; 7 bases agree with TRBD2. This clonotype originated in a man between 65 and 79 years old with active or convalescent COVID-19. Sequenced sample: peripheral blood. The CDR3 nucleotides are TGTGCCAGCAGCTGGAGCGGGGTCTCCTCGGTGGAGTACTTC. Encoded protein: CASSWSGVSSVEYF.